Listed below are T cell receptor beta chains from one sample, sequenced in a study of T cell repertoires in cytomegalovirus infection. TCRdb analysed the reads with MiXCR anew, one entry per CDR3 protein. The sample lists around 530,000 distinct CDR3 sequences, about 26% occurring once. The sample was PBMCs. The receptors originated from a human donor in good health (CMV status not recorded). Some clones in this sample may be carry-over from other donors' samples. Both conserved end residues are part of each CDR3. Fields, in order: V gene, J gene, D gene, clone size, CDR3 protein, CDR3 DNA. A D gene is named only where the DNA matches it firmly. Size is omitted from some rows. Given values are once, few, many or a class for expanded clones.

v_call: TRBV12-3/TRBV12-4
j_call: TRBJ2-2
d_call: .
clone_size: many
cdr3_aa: CASSVRGAENTGELFF
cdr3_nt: TGTGCCAGCAGTGTGAGGGGAGCGGAGAACACCGGGGAGCTGTTTTTT

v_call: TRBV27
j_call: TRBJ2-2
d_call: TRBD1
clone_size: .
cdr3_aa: CASSLSTGVTGELFF
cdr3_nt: TGTGCCAGCAGTTTATCTACAGGGGTTACCGGGGAGCTGTTTTTT

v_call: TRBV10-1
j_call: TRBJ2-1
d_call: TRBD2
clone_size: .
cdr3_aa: CASSWTVAGSYNEQFF
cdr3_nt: TGCGCCAGCAGTTGGACTGTAGCGGGCAGCTACAATGAGCAGTTCTTC

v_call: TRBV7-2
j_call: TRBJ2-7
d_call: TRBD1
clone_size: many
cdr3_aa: CASSAGTGSYEQYF
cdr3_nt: TGTGCCAGCAGCGCCGGGACAGGGTCCTACGAGCAGTACTTC

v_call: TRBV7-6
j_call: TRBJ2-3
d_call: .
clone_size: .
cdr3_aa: CASSTRDITDTQYF
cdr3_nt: TGTGCCAGCAGCACCCGGGACATCACAGATACGCAGTATTTT

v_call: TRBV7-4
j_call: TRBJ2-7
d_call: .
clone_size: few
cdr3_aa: CASSLESSAASYEQYF
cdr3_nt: TGTGCCAGCAGCTTAGAGAGCAGCGCCGCATCCTACGAGCAGTACTTC

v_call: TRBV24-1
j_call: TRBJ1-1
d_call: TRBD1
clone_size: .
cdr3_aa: CATSDSRTGNTEAFF
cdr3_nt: TGTGCCACCAGTGATTCCCGGACAGGGAACACTGAAGCTTTCTTT

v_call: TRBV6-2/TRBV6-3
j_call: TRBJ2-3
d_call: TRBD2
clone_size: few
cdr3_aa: CASNLRGSKTDTQYF
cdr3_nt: TGTGCCAGCAATCTTCGCGGGAGTAAAACAGATACGCAGTATTTT

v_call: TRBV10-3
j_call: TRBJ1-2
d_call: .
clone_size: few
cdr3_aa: CAVGTYGYTF
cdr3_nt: TGTGCCGTCGGGACATATGGCTACACCTTC

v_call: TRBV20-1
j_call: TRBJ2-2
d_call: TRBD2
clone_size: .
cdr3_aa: CSASTSALDTGELFF
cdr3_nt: TGCAGTGCCTCGACTAGCGCCTTGGACACCGGGGAGCTGTTTTTT

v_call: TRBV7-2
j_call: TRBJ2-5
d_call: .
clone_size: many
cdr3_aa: CASTAEYQETQYF
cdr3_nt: TGTGCCAGCACCGCCGAGTACCAAGAGACCCAGTACTTC

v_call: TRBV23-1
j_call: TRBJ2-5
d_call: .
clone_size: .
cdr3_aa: CASSQCGDRGIGLAGKTQYF
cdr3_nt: TGCGCCAGCAGTCAATGCGGTGACAGGGGTATCGGGCTAGCGGGGAAGACCCAGTACTTC

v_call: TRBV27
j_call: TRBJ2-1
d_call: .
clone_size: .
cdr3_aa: CASSPDSTKQFF
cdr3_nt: TGTGCCAGCAGTCCTGACAGTACCAAGCAGTTCTTC

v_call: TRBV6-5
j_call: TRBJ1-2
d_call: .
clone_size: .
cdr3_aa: CASSYGNNYGYTF
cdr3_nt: TGTGCCAGCAGTTACGGGAATAACTATGGCTACACCTTC

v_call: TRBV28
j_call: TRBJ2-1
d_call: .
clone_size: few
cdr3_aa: CASTAPGTLSYNEQFF
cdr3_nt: TGTGCCAGCACCGCCCCGGGTACTCTCTCCTACAATGAGCAGTTCTTC

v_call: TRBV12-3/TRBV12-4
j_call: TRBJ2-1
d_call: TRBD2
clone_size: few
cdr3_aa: CASSLSGLAGVPFYNEQFF
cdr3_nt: TGTGCCAGCAGTCTAAGCGGACTAGCGGGAGTCCCCTTCTACAATGAGCAGTTCTTC

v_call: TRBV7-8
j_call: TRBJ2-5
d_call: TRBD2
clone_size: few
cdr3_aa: CASSWTSGSKETQYF
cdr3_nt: TGTGCCAGCAGCTGGACTAGCGGGAGTAAAGAGACCCAGTACTTC

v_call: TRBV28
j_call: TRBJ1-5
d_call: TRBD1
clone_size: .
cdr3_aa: CASSQTGGTYSNQPQHF
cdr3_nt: TGTGCCAGCAGTCAGACAGGGGGTACTTATAGCAATCAGCCCCAGCATTTT

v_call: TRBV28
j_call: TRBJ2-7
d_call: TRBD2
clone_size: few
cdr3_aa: CASSLLGGEQYF
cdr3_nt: TGTGCCAGCAGTTTATTGGGGGGGGAGCAGTACTTC